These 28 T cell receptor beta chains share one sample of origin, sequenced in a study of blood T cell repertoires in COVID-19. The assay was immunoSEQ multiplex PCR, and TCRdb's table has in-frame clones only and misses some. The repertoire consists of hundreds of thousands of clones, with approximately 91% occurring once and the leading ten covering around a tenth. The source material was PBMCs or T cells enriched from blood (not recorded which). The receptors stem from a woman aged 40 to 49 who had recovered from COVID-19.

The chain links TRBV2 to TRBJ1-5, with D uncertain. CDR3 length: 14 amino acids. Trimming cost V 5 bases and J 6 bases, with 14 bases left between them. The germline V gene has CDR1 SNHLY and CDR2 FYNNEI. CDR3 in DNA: TGTGCCAGCAGTCTTGGGAGGGAGGTTCAGCCCCAGCATTTT. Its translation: CASSLGREVQPQHF.

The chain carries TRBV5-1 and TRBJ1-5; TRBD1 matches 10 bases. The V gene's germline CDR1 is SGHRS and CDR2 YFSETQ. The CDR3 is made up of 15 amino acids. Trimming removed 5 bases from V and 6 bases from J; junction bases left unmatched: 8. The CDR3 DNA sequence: TGCGCCAGCAGTCCCGGGACAGGGGACCGTCAGCCCCAGCATTTT. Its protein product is CASSPGTGDRQPQHF.

The chain's CDR3 is CASSHGLAGQIAKNIQYF. The CDR3 nucleotides read TGTGCCAGCAGCCACGGACTAGCGGGCCAGATAGCCAAAAACATTCAGTACTTC. The chain is built from TRBV5-4 and TRBJ2-4, with 11 bases aligning to TRBD2. The CDR3 spans 18 residues. V trimming: 4 bases; J trimming: 0 bases; junction bases outside the gene matches: 9. Germline-derived CDR1 and CDR2 are SGHNT and YYREEE (reference sequence).

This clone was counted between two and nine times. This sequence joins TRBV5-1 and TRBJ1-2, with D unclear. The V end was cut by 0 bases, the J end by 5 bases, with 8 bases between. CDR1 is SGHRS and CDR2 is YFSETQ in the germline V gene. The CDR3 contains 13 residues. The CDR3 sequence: CASSLETIYGYTF. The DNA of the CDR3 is TGCGCCAGCAGCTTGGAGACTATATATGGCTACACCTTC. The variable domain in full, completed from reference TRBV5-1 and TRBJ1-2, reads KAGVTQTPRYLIKTRGQQVTLSCSPISGHRSVSWYQQTPGQGLQFLFEYFSETQRNKGNFPGRFSGRQFSNSRSEMNVSTLELGDSALYLCASSLETIYGYTFGSGTRLTVV.

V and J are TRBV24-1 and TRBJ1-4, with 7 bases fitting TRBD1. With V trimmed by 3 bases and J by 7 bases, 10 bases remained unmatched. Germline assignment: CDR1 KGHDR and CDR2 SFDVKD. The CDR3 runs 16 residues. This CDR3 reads CATSDPRGDSGEKLFF. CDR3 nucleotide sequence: TGTGCCACCAGTGATCCGAGGGGGGACAGCGGTGAAAAACTGTTTTTT.

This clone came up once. This chain's CDR3 is CASSPSGTGETQYF. The CDR3 DNA reads TGTGCCAGCAGCCCCAGCGGGACTGGAGAGACCCAGTACTTC. The chain couples TRBV2 to TRBJ2-5; 7 nucleotides match TRBD2. The CDR3 is 14 amino acids. The V and J ends lost 6 bases and 4 bases, in that order; junction bases with no gene match: 8. From germline, CDR1 is SNHLY and CDR2 FYNNEI.

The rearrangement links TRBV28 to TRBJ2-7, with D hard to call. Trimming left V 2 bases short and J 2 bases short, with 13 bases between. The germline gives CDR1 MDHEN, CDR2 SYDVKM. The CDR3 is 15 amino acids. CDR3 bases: TGTGCCAGCAGTTTAGGCGGTTCCCTTCCCTACGAGCAGTACTTC. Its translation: CASSLGGSLPYEQYF.

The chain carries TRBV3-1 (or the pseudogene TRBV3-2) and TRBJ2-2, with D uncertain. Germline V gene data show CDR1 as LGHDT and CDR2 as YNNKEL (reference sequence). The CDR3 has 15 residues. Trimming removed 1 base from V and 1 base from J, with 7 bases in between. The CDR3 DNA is TGTGCCAGCAGCCAAGCCAGAATGAACACCGGGGAGCTGTTTTTT. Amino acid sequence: CASSQARMNTGELFF.

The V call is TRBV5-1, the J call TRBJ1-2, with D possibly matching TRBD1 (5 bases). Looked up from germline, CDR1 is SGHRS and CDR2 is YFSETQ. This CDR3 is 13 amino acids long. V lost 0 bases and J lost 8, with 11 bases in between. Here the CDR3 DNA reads TGCGCCAGCAGCTTGGGGGGCGCGGGAGGCTACACCTTC. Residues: CASSLGGAGGYTF.

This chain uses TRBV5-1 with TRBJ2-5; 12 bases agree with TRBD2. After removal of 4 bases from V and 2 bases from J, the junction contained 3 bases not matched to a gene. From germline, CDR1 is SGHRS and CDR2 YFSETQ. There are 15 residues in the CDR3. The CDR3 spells CASSPTSGGQETQYF. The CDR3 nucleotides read TGCGCCAGCAGCCCAACTAGCGGGGGGCAAGAGACCCAGTACTTC.

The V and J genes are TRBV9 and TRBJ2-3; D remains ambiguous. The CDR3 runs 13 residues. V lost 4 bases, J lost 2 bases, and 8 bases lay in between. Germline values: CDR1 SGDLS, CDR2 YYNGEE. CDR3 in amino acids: CASSTRYTDTQYF. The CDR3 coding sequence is TGTGCCAGCAGCACACGATACACAGATACGCAGTATTTT.

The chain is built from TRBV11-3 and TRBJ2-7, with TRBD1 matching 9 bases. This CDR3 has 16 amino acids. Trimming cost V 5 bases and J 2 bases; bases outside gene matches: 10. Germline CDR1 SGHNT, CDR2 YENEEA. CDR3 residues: CASSPGRQGGAYEQYF. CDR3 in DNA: TGTGCCAGCAGCCCGGGGAGACAGGGGGGGGCCTACGAGCAGTACTTC.

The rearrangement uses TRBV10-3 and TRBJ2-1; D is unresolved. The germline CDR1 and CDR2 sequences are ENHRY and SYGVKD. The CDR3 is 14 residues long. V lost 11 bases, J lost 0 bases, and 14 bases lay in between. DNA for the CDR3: TGTGCCCCCAAGTGCTACTACTCCTACAATGAGCAGTTCTTC. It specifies CAPKCYYSYNEQFF.

DNA for the CDR3: TGTGCCAGCTCACCTGGACGCCCAGGGGGGACAGATACGCAGTATTTT. It translates to CASSPGRPGGTDTQYF. This chain uses TRBV18 with TRBJ2-3; a weak D match, TRBD1 (7 bases). The CDR3 sequence is 16 residues long. Trimming cost V 3 bases and J 3 bases, with 16 bases left between them. From germline, CDR1 is KGHSH and CDR2 LQKENI.

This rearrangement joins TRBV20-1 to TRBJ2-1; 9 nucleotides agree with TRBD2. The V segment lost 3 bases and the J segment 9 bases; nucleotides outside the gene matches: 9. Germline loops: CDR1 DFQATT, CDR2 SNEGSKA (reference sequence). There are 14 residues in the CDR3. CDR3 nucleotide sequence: TGCAGTGCTAGTAGCGGGAGTGGCGACGGTGAGCAGTTCTTC. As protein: CSASSGSGDGEQFF.

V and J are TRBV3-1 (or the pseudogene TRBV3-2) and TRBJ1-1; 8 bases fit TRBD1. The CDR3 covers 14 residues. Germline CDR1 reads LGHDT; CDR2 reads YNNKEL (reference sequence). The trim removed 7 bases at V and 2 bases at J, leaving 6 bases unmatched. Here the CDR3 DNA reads TGTGCCAGCACCATGGGACAGGACAACACTGAAGCTTTCTTT. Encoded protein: CASTMGQDNTEAFF.

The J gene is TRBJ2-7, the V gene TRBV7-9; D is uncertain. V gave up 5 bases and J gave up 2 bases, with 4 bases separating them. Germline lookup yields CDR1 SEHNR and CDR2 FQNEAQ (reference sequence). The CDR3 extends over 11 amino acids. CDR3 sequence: CASSSPYEQYF. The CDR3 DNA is TGTGCCAGCAGCAGCCCCTACGAGCAGTACTTC.

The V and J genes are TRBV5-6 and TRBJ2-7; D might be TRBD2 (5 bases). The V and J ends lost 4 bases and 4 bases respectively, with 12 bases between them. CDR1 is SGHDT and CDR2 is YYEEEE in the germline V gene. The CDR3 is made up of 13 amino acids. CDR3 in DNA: TGTGCCAGCAGCCCCGGTCCGGGGTACGAGCAGTACTTC. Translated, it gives CASSPGPGYEQYF.

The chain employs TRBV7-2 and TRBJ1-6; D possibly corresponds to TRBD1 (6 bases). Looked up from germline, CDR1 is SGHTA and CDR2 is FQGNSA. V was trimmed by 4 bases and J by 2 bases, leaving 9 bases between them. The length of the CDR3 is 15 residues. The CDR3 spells CASSYRTAYNSPLHF. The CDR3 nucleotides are TGTGCCAGCAGCTATCGGACAGCCTATAATTCACCCCTCCACTTT.

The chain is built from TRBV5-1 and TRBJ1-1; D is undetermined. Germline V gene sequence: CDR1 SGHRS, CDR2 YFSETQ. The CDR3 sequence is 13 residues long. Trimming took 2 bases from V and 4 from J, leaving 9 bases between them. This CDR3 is CASSLPGTTEAFF. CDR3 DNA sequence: TGCGCCAGCAGCTTACCAGGTACCACTGAAGCTTTCTTT.

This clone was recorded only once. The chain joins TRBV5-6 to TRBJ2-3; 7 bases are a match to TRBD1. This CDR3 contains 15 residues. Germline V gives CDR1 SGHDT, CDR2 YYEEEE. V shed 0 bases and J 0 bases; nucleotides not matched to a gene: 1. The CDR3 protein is CASSLGGGSTDTQYF. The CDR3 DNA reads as TGTGCCAGCAGCTTGGGAGGGGGCAGCACAGATACGCAGTATTTT.

The CDR3 is CATRDRGTGELFF. The CDR3 coding sequence is TGTGCCACCAGGGACAGGGGCACCGGGGAGCTGTTTTTT. This rearrangement joins TRBV24-1 to TRBJ2-2; 9 bases fit TRBD1. V was clipped by 7 bases and J by 4 bases; unmatched bases: 0. Germline-derived CDR1 and CDR2 are KGHDR and SFDVKD. This CDR3 contains 13 residues.

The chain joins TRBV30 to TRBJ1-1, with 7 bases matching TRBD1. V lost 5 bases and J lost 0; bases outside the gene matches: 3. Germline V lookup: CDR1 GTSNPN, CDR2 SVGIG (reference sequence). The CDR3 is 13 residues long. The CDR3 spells CAWSTGMNTEAFF. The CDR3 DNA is TGTGCCTGGTCGACAGGGATGAACACTGAAGCTTTCTTT.

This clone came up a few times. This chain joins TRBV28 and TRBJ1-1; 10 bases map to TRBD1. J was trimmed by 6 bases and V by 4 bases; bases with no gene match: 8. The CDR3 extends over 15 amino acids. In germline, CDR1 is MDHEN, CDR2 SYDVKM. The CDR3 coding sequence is TGTGCCAGCAGTTCTATGCCCGGACAGGGGGCTGAAGCTTTCTTT. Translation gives CASSSMPGQGAEAFF.

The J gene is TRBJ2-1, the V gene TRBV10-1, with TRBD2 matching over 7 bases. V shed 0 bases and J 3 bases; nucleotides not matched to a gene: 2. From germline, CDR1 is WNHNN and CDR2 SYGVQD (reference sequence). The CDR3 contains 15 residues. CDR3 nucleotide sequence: TGCGCCAGCAGTGAGTCCGAGCGGGGCTACAATGAGCAGTTCTTC. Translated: CASSESERGYNEQFF.

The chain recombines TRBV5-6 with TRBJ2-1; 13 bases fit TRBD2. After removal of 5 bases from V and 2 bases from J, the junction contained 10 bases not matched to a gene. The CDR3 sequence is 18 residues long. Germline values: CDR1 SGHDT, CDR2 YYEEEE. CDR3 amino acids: CASRLRTSGSGTYNEQFF. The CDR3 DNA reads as TGTGCCAGCAGACTCAGGACTAGCGGGAGTGGGACCTACAATGAGCAGTTCTTC.

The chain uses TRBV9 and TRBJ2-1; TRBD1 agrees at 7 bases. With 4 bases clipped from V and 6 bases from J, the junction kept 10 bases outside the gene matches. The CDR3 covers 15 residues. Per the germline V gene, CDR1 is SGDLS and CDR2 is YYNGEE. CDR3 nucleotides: TGTGCCAGCAGCTCATCGGGACAGTCGGGCAATGAGCAGTTCTTC. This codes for CASSSSGQSGNEQFF. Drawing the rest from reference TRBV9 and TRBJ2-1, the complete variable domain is DSGVTQTPKHLITATGQRVTLRCSPRSGDLSVYWYQQSLDQGLQFLIQYYNGEERAKGNILERFSAQQFPDLHSELNLSSLELGDSALYFCASSSSGQSGNEQFFGPGTRLTVL.

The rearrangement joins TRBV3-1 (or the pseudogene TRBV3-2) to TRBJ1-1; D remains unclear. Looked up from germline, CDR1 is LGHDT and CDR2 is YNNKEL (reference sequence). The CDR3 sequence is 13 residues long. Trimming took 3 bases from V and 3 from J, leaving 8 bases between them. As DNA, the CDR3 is TGTGCCAGCAGCCATTGGGAGGACACTGAAGCTTTCTTT. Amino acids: CASSHWEDTEAFF.